The rows below give T cell receptor beta chains drawn from one sample of a study of cytomegalovirus exposure and HLA in healthy donors. Profiling relied on immunoSEQ multiplex PCR, and the TCRdb table lists in-frame clones only, not all of them. The table shows around 200,000 clones, with about 80% occurring only once. The sample consisted of PBMCs. The receptors here all came from a woman aged 18-30 years in good health and CMV-seropositive. Each CDR3 is given with its conserved first and last residue. D genes are given only for firm matches. Size is omitted from some rows. Given values are once, few, many or a class for expanded clones.

D,size,length,J,V,CDR3,DNA
TRBD2,once,14,TRBJ2-1,TRBV5-1,CASSSPSGYNEQFF,TGCGCCAGCAGCTCTCCTAGCGGCTACAATGAGCAGTTCTTC
-,once,16,TRBJ2-4,TRBV10-3,CAISEGQGIAKNIQYF,TGTGCCATCAGTGAGGGGCAGGGAATAGCCAAAAACATTCAGTACTTC
TRBD1,-,15,TRBJ2-1,TRBV5-1,CASSSPGQGAHEQFF,TGCGCCAGCAGCTCGCCCGGACAGGGGGCCCATGAGCAGTTCTTC
TRBD1,-,16,TRBJ1-2,TRBV5-1,CASSLGPGQGDYGYTF,TGCGCCAGCAGCTTGGGACCGGGACAGGGGGACTATGGCTACACCTTC
-,-,14,TRBJ2-1,TRBV29-1,CSVKRAGAYNEQFF,TGCAGCGTAAAAAGGGCAGGGGCCTACAATGAGCAGTTCTTC
TRBD1,-,15,TRBJ2-7,TRBV14,CASSPNSGTGYEQYF,TGTGCCAGCAGCCCAAATTCCGGGACAGGGTACGAGCAGTACTTC
-,-,14,TRBJ1-2,TRBV5-6,CASSLRGIGNGYTF,TGTGCCAGCAGCTTGAGGGGGATTGGCAATGGCTACACCTTC
-,-,14,TRBJ1-3,TRBV19,CASSIGRTGNTIYF,TGTGCCAGTAGTATTGGTAGAACCGGAAACACCATATATTTT
-,-,13,TRBJ2-7,TRBV5-4,CASRFGSSYEQYF,TGTGCCAGCAGATTTGGGAGTTCCTACGAGCAGTACTTC
TRBD2,-,16,TRBJ2-5,TRBV10-1,CASSPSLRGAKETQYF,TGCGCCAGCAGCCCCTCCCTGCGGGGGGCTAAAGAGACCCAGTACTTC
-,-,13,TRBJ1-2,TRBV5-4,CASSLGGRGGYTF,TGTGCCAGCAGCTTGGGGGGGCGAGGTGGCTACACCTTC
-,once,13,TRBJ2-7,TRBV6-5,CASSPPISYEQYF,TGTGCCAGCAGCCCCCCCATTAGCTACGAGCAGTACTTC
TRBD2,once,14,TRBJ2-1,TRBV9,CASSASGGADEQFF,TGTGCCAGCAGCGCTAGCGGGGGGGCGGATGAGCAGTTCTTC
TRBD1,once,15,TRBJ2-3,TRBV7-9,CASSLGTGALDTQYF,TGTGCCAGCAGCTTAGGGACAGGCGCGTTGGATACGCAGTATTTT
-,-,15,TRBJ1-3,TRBV10-3,CAISDNGGLSNTIYF,TGTGCCATCAGTGATAACGGGGGGCTCTCGAACACCATATATTTT
-,-,13,TRBJ1-1,TRBV6-1,CASSPKQGSEAFF,TGTGCCAGCAGTCCTAAACAGGGATCTGAAGCTTTCTTT
TRBD2,-,14,TRBJ2-2,TRBV27,CASSDLAGAGELFF,TGTGCCAGCAGTGATCTAGCGGGGGCCGGGGAGCTGTTTTTT
-,few,12,TRBJ1-6,TRBV4-1,CASSHPNSPLHF,TGCGCCAGCAGCCACCCGAATTCACCCCTCCACTTT
-,once,13,TRBJ1-1,TRBV7-9,CASSLSSYTEAFF,TGTGCCAGCAGCTTAAGTAGCTACACTGAAGCTTTCTTT
-,-,14,TRBJ1-2,TRBV2,CAQVMGRSGDGYTF,TGTGCCCAGGTTATGGGGAGATCGGGGGATGGCTACACCTTC
TRBD1,-,14,TRBJ1-4,TRBV5-6,CASSSGQANEKLFF,TGTGCCAGCAGCTCCGGACAGGCTAATGAAAAACTGTTTTTT
-,few,12,TRBJ2-7,TRBV29-1,CSVAAGFDEQYF,TGCAGCGTTGCCGCCGGGTTCGACGAGCAGTACTTC
-,-,15,TRBJ2-5,TRBV9,CASSVAGGSQETQYF,TGTGCCAGCAGCGTAGCTGGTGGGAGTCAAGAGACCCAGTACTTC
-,-,13,TRBJ1-1,TRBV7-9,CASSEAIQGEAFF,TGTGCCAGCAGCGAAGCCATTCAGGGAGAAGCTTTCTTT
TRBD2,-,14,TRBJ2-2,TRBV7-9,CASRGLAGDGELFF,TGTGCCAGCAGAGGACTAGCGGGGGACGGGGAGCTGTTTTTT
-,-,12,TRBJ2-1,TRBV5-6,CASSLGDTEQFF,TGTGCCAGCAGCTTGGGGGACACTGAGCAGTTCTTC
TRBD2,-,16,TRBJ2-5,TRBV7-8,CASSLEFGGGQETQYF,TGTGCCAGCAGCTTAGAGTTCGGCGGGGGACAAGAGACCCAGTACTTC
-,-,15,TRBJ1-5,TRBV27,CASRSGTQDNQPQHF,TGTGCCAGCAGAAGCGGGACACAAGACAATCAGCCCCAGCATTTT
-,-,13,TRBJ2-1,TRBV6-1,CASSGYRDMEQFF,TGTGCCAGCAGTGGGTACAGGGATATGGAGCAGTTCTTC
TRBD2,-,15,TRBJ2-5,TRBV5-4,CASSTSGGAKETQYF,TGTGCCAGCAGCACTAGCGGGGGGGCCAAAGAGACCCAGTACTTC
TRBD1,-,14,TRBJ2-7,TRBV28,CASRGQGTNYEQYF,TGTGCCAGCAGGGGACAGGGAACAAACTACGAGCAGTACTTC
-,-,13,TRBJ2-5,TRBV11-2,CASSPGIQETQYF,TGTGCCAGCAGCCCGGGGATCCAAGAGACCCAGTACTTC
-,-,15,TRBJ1-5,TRBV19,CASSEGHLINQPQHF,TGTGCCAGTAGTGAGGGACATCTCATCAATCAGCCCCAGCATTTT
TRBD1,once,15,TRBJ1-1,TRBV4-1,CASSQRQGVNTEAFF,TGCGCCAGCAGCCAACGTCAGGGGGTGAACACTGAAGCTTTCTTT
TRBD2,-,13,TRBJ2-1,TRBV7-2,CASSAWTSPEQFF,TGTGCCAGCAGCGCTTGGACTAGCCCTGAGCAGTTCTTC
-,-,12,TRBJ2-3,TRBV11-3,CASSSYTDTQYF,TGTGCCAGCAGCTCTTACACAGATACGCAGTATTTT
TRBD1,-,15,TRBJ1-3,TRBV12-5,CASGLGTGNGNTIYF,TGTGCTAGTGGTTTGGGGACAGGGAACGGAAACACCATATATTTT